This T cell receptor (beta chain) was sequenced in a study of blood T cell repertoires in COVID-19. Turning to the study itself: PBMCs, B-cell-depleted T cells, or T cells were the source of the cDNA or gDNA that made up the material.

Using immunoSEQ multiplex PCR, the repertoire was profiled, and TCRdb retains in-frame clones only, with some absent. The table records hundreds of thousands of clones, about 89% of them present only once. V was clipped by 8 bases and J by 6 bases, with 20 bases between them. There are 15 residues in the CDR3. Germline CDR1 and CDR2: SNHLY and FYNNEI. The V call is TRBV2, the J call TRBJ2-1; D is possibly TRBD2 (6 bases). The sequencing sample was made of peripheral blood. The clonotype was recovered from a woman aged 25-40 years with COVID-19, enrolled during active disease. In DNA form, the CDR3 reads TGTGCCAGCGGGAGAGCGGGCCGGGCGTCCAATGAGCAGTTCTTC. Amino acids: CASGRAGRASNEQFF.